Detailed here is one T cell receptor (beta chain). Its antigen is not yet known. The record has no base qualities; no much larger clone is one base away. V ends up 0 bases short and J 2 bases short, with an unmatched junction base count of 4. The germline V gene (reference sequence) specifies SGHNT as CDR1 and YYREEE as CDR2. From the cysteine through the phenylalanine, the CDR3 covers 16 amino acids. Only the CDR3 DNA stays, 48 bases, in frame from base 1. Cells were frozen in aliquots of 400,000 to 600,000 in DMSO/FBS in liquid nitrogen, and a single aliquot from each fraction was used for sequencing. Every one of the 30 patients in the study had endoscopy and a small intestinal biopsy. Once intraepithelial cells had been isolated, the leftover biopsy tissue was digested with collagenase to release lamina propria cells. The Qiagen DNeasy blood extraction kit was used to extract genomic DNA from the frozen unsorted cell fractions.

This record belongs to a study of coeliac disease (dated by TCRdb to 2021 to 2024). Regarding the research as a whole: Each coeliac patient fell into one of three classes: newly diagnosed active disease, refractory coeliac disease type I, or disease kept under control by a gluten-free diet. Because high-resolution HLA typing was not available, biased TRBV7-2 usage was examined as a proof of principle. Next-generation sequencing of rearranged TRB and TRG CDR3 regions was used on small intestinal lymphocyte fractions taken from coeliac and non-coeliac patients. A patient counted as having refractory coeliac disease type I if there was no response to a gluten-free diet for over 12 months and the intraepithelial cells were immunophenotypically normal. A total of about 30 patients took part in the full study: some 22 had serologically confirmed coeliac disease and 8 were controls with non-small intestinal disorders. The aim was to characterise TR repertoires of small intestinal T cells in active, refractory type I and gluten-free-diet-treated coeliac disease. TRB sequencing worked for samples from just over 26 subjects, and these included 24 paired bulk unsorted intraepithelial and lamina propria cell samples. Overall results and qualifications from the work: Cross-contamination between compartments was possible, because separating intraepithelial cells from lamina propria cells did not produce high-purity fractions. The authors considered the approach unsuitable for unbiased detection of gliadin-specific T cells, which are scarce and rarely shared between patients. Published gliadin-specific TRB sequences were detected in about 45% of the 18 coeliac lamina propria samples but in only 1 of 6 controls. TRB repertoires were largely private; most amino acid sequences were unique to one sample, and V-gene usage did not differ significantly by disease group. Active coeliac intraepithelial and lamina propria samples had lower TRB and TRG repertoire clonality than controls, suggesting that diverse T cells were recruited.

The receptor library was made with the immunoSEQ multiplex PCR assay. The TR loci underwent multiplexed PCR amplification, with J gene segments targeted by reverse primers and V gene segments targeted by forward primers. The Illumina HiSeq System was used to sequence the amplified CDR3 regions. The published analysis was carried out like this. To strip out PCR and sequencing errors and collapse the data into unique sequences, a nearest-neighbour algorithm merged closely related reads. Each repertoire was summarised by clonality and by T cell density, with T cell density defined as TR molecules per amount of genomic DNA input. Public TRs were defined as CDR3 amino acid sequences in at least 80% of unsorted samples, then tested for differential abundance between coeliac and control samples. Each lamina propria sample was queried against a list of more than 200 published gliadin-specific TRB sequences. Differences in clonality and density between disease groups were tested by Kruskal-Wallis tests, followed by Dunn post-tests. Drawn from immuneACCESS, this table holds only the in-frame rearrangements with V and J called that TCRdb kept. Clones are partly lost; checked studies trace under half to an unresolved V gene and leave the rest unexplained. The V and J calls and clone size come from that table; D and trimming were worked out from the DNA. This sample gives around 9,000 clones in total; about 61% of them show up just once. The ten top clones hold about 19% of the sample.

The TCR sequence derives from an older woman with celiac disease. The sample was lamina propria lymphocytes from the gut. Explained via the paper, the cell subset or site label denotes: lamina propria cell (LPC) fraction of small intestinal biopsy. Here the chain combines TRBV5-4 and TRBJ1-5; TRBD1 aligns with 8 central bases. The base sequence is TGTGCCAGCAGCTTGGACAGGGGGTACGGCAATCAGCCCCAGCATTTT. It codes for CASSLDRGYGNQPQHF.